This TCR beta chain is drawn from a study of cytomegalovirus exposure and HLA in healthy donors. Study-level points and caveats: A cluster of highly shared sequence variants was likely a sequencing artifact. The authors assumed roughly uniform sequencing depth across donors for presence/absence analyses.

This PCR relied on a set of 60 Vbeta primers and 13 Jbeta primers. This table comes from immunoSEQ multiplex PCR, and its TCRdb copy is limited to in-frame clones, with some not included. The sample has around 140,000 clones; 70% to 85% are singletons. On this clone: Its target is not known.

V gave up 4 bases and J gave up 1 base; unmatched junction bases: 11. CDR3 length: 17 residues. The germline gives CDR1 SGHDT, CDR2 YYEEEE. This chain connects TRBV5-6 to TRBJ1-1; 9 bases match TRBD1. The specimen sequenced was PBMCs. The sequence was obtained from a male donor in good health and CMV-seropositive. The DNA for the CDR3 is TGTGCCAGCAGCCTCCGACAGGGGGTAGGGTGGAACACTGAAGCTTTCTTT. Amino acids: CASSLRQGVGWNTEAFF. Full variable domain (rest looked up from reference TRBV5-6 and TRBJ1-1): DAGVTQSPTHLIKTRGQQVTLRCSPKSGHDTVSWYQQALGQGPQFIFQYYEEEERQRGNFPDRFSGHQFPNYSSELNVNALLLGDSALYLCASSLRQGVGWNTEAFFGQGTRLTVV.